The 16 T cell receptor beta chains given below trace back to one sample, sequenced in a study of T cells in women clearing cervical HPV infection. The assay was immunoSEQ multiplex PCR, and TCRdb's table has in-frame clones only and misses some. The listing records around 28,000 clones. Material: blood buffy coat. These receptors all stem from a woman between 18 and 70 years old with a cervical HPV16 infection that either progressed to CIN3+ or cleared (not recorded which).

In the case of this clone: At one boundary the junction diverges from the germline segment, which might be a read error. From the germline J gene comes the end of the CDR3, since the read stops 3 residues before it. Other DNA sequences in the same sample also yield this CDR3. V usage is TRBV20-1 and J usage is TRBJ1-3, with 9 positions matching TRBD1. In germline, CDR1 is DFQATT, CDR2 SNEGSKA (reference sequence). The CDR3 runs 17 residues. CDR3 DNA (partial): TGCAGTGCTAGAGATATGGTAGACAGGGGGTCTGGAAACACT. Translation gives CSARDMVDRGSGNT. The CDR3 in full is CSARDMVDRGSGNTIYF.

To note about this clone: The read terminates 3 residues ahead of where the CDR3 ends, so the germline J gene completes it. The V and J genes are TRBV20-1 and TRBJ2-2, with 8 bases aligning to TRBD2. Trimming at V came to 0 bases and at J to 6 bases, leaving 9 bases not matched to a gene. Germline-derived CDR1 and CDR2 are DFQATT and SNEGSKA (reference sequence). The CDR3 extends over 16 amino acids. This CDR3 is CSARDQTAGGPGELFF. CDR3 bases read: TGCAGTGCTAGAGATCAGACGGCGGGGGGCCCCGGGGAG.

About this clone: The CDR3 goes on 3 residues after the read ends, and that part is filled in from the germline J gene. This rearrangement joins TRBV20-1 to TRBJ2-1; tentatively, D is TRBD2 (6 bases). The CDR3 covers 17 residues. The germline gives CDR1 DFQATT, CDR2 SNEGSKA (reference sequence). V was pared by 5 bases and J by 0 bases, with 20 bases between. The sequenced CDR3 bases are TGCAGTGCTCGGACGGGACTTTCCCAAAGCTCCTACAATGAG. This encodes CSARTGLSQSSYNE. The full CDR3 protein is CSARTGLSQSSYNEQFF.

Comments on this clone: The observed sequence ends 3 residues before the CDR3 terminus, with the missing tail filled in from the germline J gene. This chain links TRBV6-1 with TRBJ1-4; D gene uncertain. Germline values: CDR1 MNHNS, CDR2 SASEGT. This CDR3 has 14 residues. CDR3 region: CASSGLSENSPLFF. The CDR3 bases that were read are TGTGCCAGCAGTGGACTGTCAGAAAATTCACCA.

To note about this clone: The sequenced fragment ends 3 residues before the CDR3 boundary, so the rest is inferred from the germline J gene. The rearrangement joins TRBV7-8 to TRBJ2-2; the D gene is possibly TRBD1 (6 bases). This CDR3 region has 14 residues. Germline values: CDR1 SGHVS, CDR2 FQNEAQ. CDR3 bases read: TGTGCCAGCAGCCAACGGGACAAGATCGAAAAG. This gives the protein CASSQRDKIEK. The full CDR3 protein reads CASSQRDKIEKLFF.

A word on this clone: The read is 3 residues too short to cover the CDR3 end, so that end is filled in from the germline J gene. The V gene is TRBV20-1, the J gene TRBJ1-6; TRBD1 might be the D (5 bases). CDR1 DFQATT and CDR2 SNEGSKA come from the germline V gene (reference sequence). Trimming left V 5 bases short and J 2 bases short, with 13 bases between. The CDR3 extends over 15 amino acids. The DNA read from the CDR3 is TGCAGTGCTCAGAGTACAGGAGCCTATAATTCACCC. Residues: CSAQSTGAYNSP. The CDR3 as a whole reads CSAQSTGAYNSPLHF.

As concerns this clone: The DNA ends 3 residues before the CDR3 does, and the rest of the CDR3 is filled in from the germline J gene. The rearrangement joins TRBV6-2 or TRBV6-3 to TRBJ1-2, with D tentatively TRBD1 (6 bases). The germline V gene encodes CDR1 MNHEY and CDR2 SVGEGT. This CDR3 contains 14 residues. CDR3 loop: CASSYLDSPNDYTF. The covered CDR3 bases are TGTGCCAGCAGTTACTTGGACAGTCCGAACGAC.

As concerns this clone: The CDR3 end is not reached by the read, which stops 3 residues before it; the germline J gene fills it in. The chain uses TRBV5-1 and TRBJ2-2, with a possible D match to TRBD1 (5 bases). Germline V gene lookup returns CDR1 SGHRS and CDR2 YFSETQ. The CDR3 extends over 15 amino acids. This CDR3 reads CASSLLSSGANVLFF. CDR3 DNA (partial): TGCGCCAGCAGCTTGTTGAGCTCTGGGGCCAACGTG.

On this clone itself: Coverage ceases 3 residues before the CDR3 finishes, and the germline J gene fills in the end. This chain joins TRBV2 and TRBJ2-7, with TRBD2 matching 7 bases. The V gene end was trimmed by 10 bases and the J gene end by 3 bases; junction bases not matched to a gene: 12. This CDR3 is built from 14 residues. Germline lookup yields CDR1 SNHLY and CDR2 FYNNEI. CDR3 DNA, as far as it was read: TGTGCCACCACCGGGACGGGACTATACTACGAG. Amino acid sequence: CATTGTGLYYE. The complete CDR3 protein is CATTGTGLYYEQYF.

For this clone: The read terminates 3 residues ahead of where the CDR3 ends, so the germline J gene completes it. J is TRBJ2-4 and V is TRBV20-1; 10 bases fit TRBD1. The J segment lost 6 bases and the V segment lost 3 bases, leaving 8 bases of the junction unmatched. CDR1 is DFQATT and CDR2 is SNEGSKA in the germline V gene (reference sequence). CDR3 length equals 15 residues. The CDR3 DNA, read in part, is TGCAGTGCTAGGTCGACAGGGGGCCTTGGAAACATT. Residues: CSARSTGGLGNI. The full CDR3 is CSARSTGGLGNIQYF.

Concerning this clone itself: The CDR3 end falls 3 residues outside the read, so it is completed with the germline J gene. V gene TRBV12-5 combines with J gene TRBJ1-4, with D perhaps matching TRBD1 (5 bases). CDR3 length: 13 residues. Germline CDR1 reads LGHNT; CDR2 reads FRNRAP. The CDR3 here is CASGSSGANVLFF. CDR3 DNA (partial): TGTGCTAGTGGCAGCTCTGGGGCCAACGTA.

As to this clone: The read falls 3 residues short of the CDR3 end, and the missing part is taken from the germline J gene. The rearrangement uses TRBV7-8 and TRBJ2-2; D may correspond to TRBD1 or TRBD2 (6 bases each). The CDR3 is 16 amino acids. V was pared by 4 bases and J by 7 bases, with 19 bases between. Germline CDR1 reads SGHVS; CDR2 reads FQNEAQ. CDR3 DNA, as far as it was read: TGTGCCAGCAGCTCTATAGGAGGGGGAAGGAGCGGGGAG. Its protein is CASSSIGGGRSGE. The full CDR3 protein is CASSSIGGGRSGELFF.

Concerning this clone itself: The read finishes 3 residues shy of the CDR3 end, and the germline J gene is used to complete it. This chain uses TRBV5-1 with TRBJ2-7; TRBD2 matches at 7 bases. The CDR3 consists of 15 residues. Germline CDR1 SGHRS, CDR2 YFSETQ. Trimming cost V 0 bases and J 2 bases; bases outside gene matches: 5. The CDR3 is CASSLAGGVAYEQYF. CDR3 DNA, as far as it was read: TGCGCCAGCAGCTTGGCTGGGGGGGTTGCCTACGAG.

Concerning this clone itself: The read is 3 residues too short to cover the CDR3 end, so that end is filled in from the germline J gene. This rearrangement joins TRBV6-2 or TRBV6-3 to TRBJ2-4; TRBD1 is a possible D gene (5 bases). V was pared by 6 bases and J by 4 bases, with 16 bases between. Germline CDR1 and CDR2: MNHEY and SVGEGT. The CDR3 has 15 residues. CDR3 region: CASSHRTETKNIQYF. The DNA read from the CDR3 is TGTGCCAGCAGCCACAGGACCGAAACAAAAAACATT.

A note on this clone: The CDR3 end is not reached by the read, which stops 3 residues before it; the germline J gene fills it in. The genes are TRBV19 and TRBJ2-2, with D unresolved. There are 18 residues in the CDR3. CDR1 and CDR2 (germline): LNHDA, SQIVND (reference sequence). CDR3 region: CASSSIGPWRLDGEKLFF. CDR3 bases read: TGTGCCAGTAGTAGTATTGGCCCTTGGCGGTTAGATGGTGAAAAG.

A word on this clone: With the read ending 3 residues before the CDR3 end, the germline J gene is used to fill in that end. The chain uses TRBV7-9 and TRBJ1-1, with 8 bases aligning to TRBD1. Germline-derived CDR1 and CDR2 are SEHNR and FQNEAQ (reference sequence). This CDR3 spans 14 amino acids. CDR3 protein: CASSLASTGAEAFF. The sequenced part of the CDR3 DNA is TGTGCCAGCAGCTTAGCCTCGACAGGGGCAGAA. Full variable domain (remainder filled in from reference TRBV7-9 and TRBJ1-1): DTGVSQNPRHKITKRGQNVTFRCDPISEHNRLYWYRQTLGQGPEFLTYFQNEAQLEKSRLLSDRFSAERPKGSFSTLEIQRTEQGDSAMYLCASSLASTGAEAFFGQGTRLTVV.